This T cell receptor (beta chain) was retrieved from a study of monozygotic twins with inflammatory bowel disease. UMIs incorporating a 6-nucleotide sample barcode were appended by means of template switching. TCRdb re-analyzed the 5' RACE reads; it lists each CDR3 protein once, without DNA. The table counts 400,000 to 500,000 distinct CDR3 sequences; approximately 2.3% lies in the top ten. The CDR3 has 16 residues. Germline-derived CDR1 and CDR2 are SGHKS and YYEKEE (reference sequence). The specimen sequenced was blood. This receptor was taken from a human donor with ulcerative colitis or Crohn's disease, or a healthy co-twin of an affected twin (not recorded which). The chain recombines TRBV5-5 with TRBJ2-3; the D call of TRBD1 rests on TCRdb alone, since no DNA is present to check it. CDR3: CAVGGNQGGEKDTQYF.